These T cell receptor beta chains were read from a single sample in a study of T cell repertoires in cytomegalovirus infection. In TCRdb, the reads were re-called with MiXCR into one record per CDR3 protein. The sample includes 200,000 or so distinct CDR3 sequences, over 25% of them seen just once. The sample taken for sequencing was PBMCs. Receptors were obtained from a human donor in good health (CMV status not recorded). Some clones in this sample may be carry-over from other donors' samples. The CDR3 runs from the conserved cysteine through the conserved F or W. The D gene is left open where the match is weak.

CDR3aa,d_gene,len,v_gene
CASSVLTGFYEQYF,-,14,TRBV5-1
CSGALAGWETQYF,-,13,TRBV29-1
CASSPRTGPETQYF,TRBD1,14,TRBV7-9
CAILGVSSGNTIYF,-,14,TRBV6-1
CASSFLGGNTEAFF,-,14,TRBV7-9
CSVEARADTQYF,-,12,TRBV29-1
CASTTIAGSLGNEQFF,TRBD2,16,TRBV12-3/TRBV12-4
CASSQEAASSGNTIYF,-,16,TRBV4-2
CASSWRQGGQDTQYF,TRBD1,15,TRBV7-3
CASSLRTVNYGYTF,-,14,TRBV7-2
CASSQDTDSANTGELFF,-,17,TRBV4-1
CASSDARIQETQYF,-,14,TRBV25-1
CSARGTGTGTEAFF,TRBD1,14,TRBV20-1
CASSQELNYGYTF,-,13,TRBV12-3/TRBV12-4
CASSLGGSGDQPQHF,-,15,TRBV7-6
CASSPMGGLNQPQHF,-,15,TRBV7-8
CASSQGGSGSNYGYTF,-,16,TRBV4-1
CSARGRENSYEQYF,-,14,TRBV20-1
CASSYEGGQNTGELFF,TRBD1,16,TRBV7-3
CSAVRVLGEASF,-,12,TRBV20-1
CASSFSGASTDTQYF,TRBD2,15,TRBV5-4
CATRRQGQETQYF,-,13,TRBV19
CASSPDNYNSPLHF,-,14,TRBV7-6
CASSPPVERDTEAFF,-,15,TRBV18
CASSLARASYQPQHF,-,15,TRBV12-3/TRBV12-4
CASSSETGGYEQYF,TRBD1,14,TRBV7-2
CSALPGYSNQPQHF,-,14,TRBV20-1